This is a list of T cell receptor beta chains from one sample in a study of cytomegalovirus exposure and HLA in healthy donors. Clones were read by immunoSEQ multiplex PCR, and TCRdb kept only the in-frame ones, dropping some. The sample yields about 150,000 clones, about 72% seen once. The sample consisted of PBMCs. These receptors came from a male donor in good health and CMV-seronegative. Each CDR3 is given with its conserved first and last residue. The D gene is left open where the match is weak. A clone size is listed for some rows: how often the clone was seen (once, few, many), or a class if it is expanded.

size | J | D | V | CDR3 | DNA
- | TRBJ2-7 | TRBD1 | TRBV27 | CASSLDRGLAYEQYF | TGTGCCAGCAGTTTAGACAGGGGACTGGCCTACGAGCAGTACTTC
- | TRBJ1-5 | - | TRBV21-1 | CASSKGATDSNQPQHF | TGTGCCAGCAGCAAAGGGGCAACCGATAGCAATCAGCCCCAGCATTTT
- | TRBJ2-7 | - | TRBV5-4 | CASSFPGVYEQYF | TGTGCCAGCAGCTTTCCCGGGGTATACGAGCAGTACTTC
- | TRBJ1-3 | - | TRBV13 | CASSDTYANTIYF | TGTGCCAGCAGCGACACCTATGCGAACACCATATATTTT
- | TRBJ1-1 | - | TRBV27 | CASRRAMNTEAFF | TGTGCCAGCAGGCGCGCCATGAACACTGAAGCTTTCTTT
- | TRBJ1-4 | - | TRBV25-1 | CASSDFRGEEKLFF | TGTGCCAGCAGTGATTTCAGGGGCGAAGAAAAACTGTTTTTT
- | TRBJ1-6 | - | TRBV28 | CASSFRGLGSPLHF | TGTGCCAGCAGTTTTAGAGGGTTGGGTTCACCCCTCCACTTT
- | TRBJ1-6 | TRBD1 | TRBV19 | CASSPRTGGISPLHF | TGTGCCAGTAGTCCCCGGACAGGGGGAATCTCACCCCTCCACTTT
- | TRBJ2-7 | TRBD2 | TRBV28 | CASSVLAAEQYF | TGTGCCAGCAGTGTACTAGCGGCCGAGCAGTACTTC
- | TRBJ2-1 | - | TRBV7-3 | CASSLRPRAYNEQFF | TGTGCCAGCAGCTTAAGGCCCAGGGCCTACAATGAGCAGTTCTTC
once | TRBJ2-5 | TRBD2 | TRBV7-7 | CASSKGLAVVGETQYF | TGTGCTAGCAGCAAAGGACTAGCGGTAGTGGGAGAGACCCAGTACTTC
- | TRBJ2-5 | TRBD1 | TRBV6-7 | CASSYLRQGQVEEIQYF | TGTGCCAGCAGTTACCTAAGACAGGGTCAGGTGGAAGAGATCCAGTACTTC
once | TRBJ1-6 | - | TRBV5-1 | CASSFGQVLDSPLHF | TGCGCCAGCAGCTTCGGTCAGGTCCTCGATTCACCCCTCCACTTT
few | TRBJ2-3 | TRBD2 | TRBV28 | CATQTILAGGTDTQYF | TGTGCCACCCAAACAATTCTAGCGGGGGGCACAGATACGCAGTATTTT
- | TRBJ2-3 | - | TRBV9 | CASGPGVGTDTQYF | TGTGCCAGCGGCCCAGGGGTTGGCACAGATACGCAGTATTTT
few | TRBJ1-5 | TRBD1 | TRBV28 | CASSAPRTGFNQPQHF | TGTGCCAGCAGCGCCCCCCGGACAGGGTTCAATCAGCCCCAGCATTTT
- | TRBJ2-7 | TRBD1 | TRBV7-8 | CASSGGQGIVSYEQYF | TGTGCCAGCAGCGGAGGACAGGGGATAGTCTCCTACGAGCAGTACTTC
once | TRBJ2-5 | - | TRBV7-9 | CASSSTGGGTQYF | TGTGCCAGCAGCTCGACGGGTGGAGGGACCCAGTACTTC
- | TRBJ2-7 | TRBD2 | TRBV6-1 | CASSAGGYEQYF | TGTGCCAGCAGTGCGGGGGGGTACGAGCAGTACTTC
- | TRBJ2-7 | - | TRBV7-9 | CASSPRDFYEQYF | TGTGCCAGCAGCCCACGGGACTTCTACGAGCAGTACTTC
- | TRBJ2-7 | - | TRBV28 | CASSRTTYEQYF | TGTGCCAGCAGTCGTACTACCTACGAGCAGTACTTC
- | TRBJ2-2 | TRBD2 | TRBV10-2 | CASRAGLALWSTGELFF | TGCGCCAGCAGGGCAGGACTAGCATTATGGAGTACCGGGGAGCTGTTTTTT
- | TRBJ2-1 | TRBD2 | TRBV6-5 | CASNPSGNSDEQFF | TGTGCCAGCAATCCTAGCGGGAATAGCGATGAGCAGTTCTTC
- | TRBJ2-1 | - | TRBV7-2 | CASSLGGQYNEQFF | TGTGCCAGCAGCTTAGGGGGCCAATACAATGAGCAGTTCTTC
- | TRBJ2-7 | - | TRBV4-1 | CASSQVTGGGYEQYF | TGCGCCAGCAGCCAAGTAACAGGGGGGGGTTACGAGCAGTACTTC
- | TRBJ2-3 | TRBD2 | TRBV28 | CASSIRTAGGTDTQYF | TGTGCCAGCAGTATTCGCACAGCGGGAGGCACAGATACGCAGTATTTT
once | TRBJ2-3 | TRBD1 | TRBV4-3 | CASSRQGAQYF | TGCGCCAGCAGTCGACAGGGGGCGCAGTATTTT
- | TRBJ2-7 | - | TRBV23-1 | CASSHRFYEQYF | TGCGCCAGCAGTCACAGGTTCTACGAGCAGTACTTC
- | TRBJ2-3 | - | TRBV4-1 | CASSQGGGRTDTQYF | TGCGCCAGCAGCCAAGGGGGCGGCCGGACAGATACGCAGTATTTT
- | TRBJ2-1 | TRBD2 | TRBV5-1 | CASSFGTSHNEQFF | TGCGCCAGCAGCTTCGGGACTAGCCACAATGAGCAGTTCTTC
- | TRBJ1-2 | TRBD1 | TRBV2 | CASSIGQGSYGYTF | TGTGCCAGCAGTATTGGACAGGGCTCCTATGGCTACACCTTC
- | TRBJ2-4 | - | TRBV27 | CASRNPQAPKNIQYF | TGTGCCAGCAGAAACCCGCAGGCTCCCAAAAACATTCAGTACTTC
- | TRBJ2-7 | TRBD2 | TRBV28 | CATLTSRVTYEQYF | TGTGCCACTTTGACTAGCAGAGTTACCTACGAGCAGTACTTC
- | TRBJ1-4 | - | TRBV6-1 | CASSEMVGGQINEKLFF | TGTGCCAGCAGTGAAATGGTGGGGGGGCAAATTAATGAAAAACTGTTTTTT
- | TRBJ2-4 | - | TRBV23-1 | CASSLGWVGEDPKNIQYF | TGCGCCAGCAGTCTGGGCTGGGTTGGGGAGGACCCCAAAAACATTCAGTACTTC
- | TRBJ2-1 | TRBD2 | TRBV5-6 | CASSGTGTSDYNEQFF | TGTGCCAGCAGCGGCACCGGGACTAGCGACTACAATGAGCAGTTCTTC
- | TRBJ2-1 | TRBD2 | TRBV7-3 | CASSLLSSGYNEQFF | TGTGCCAGCAGCTTGTTATCTAGCGGGTACAATGAGCAGTTCTTC
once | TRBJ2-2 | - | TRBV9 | CASSVVSNTGELFF | TGTGCCAGCAGCGTAGTTTCTAACACCGGGGAGCTGTTTTTT
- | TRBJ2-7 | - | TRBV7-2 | CASSPSSYEQYF | TGTGCCAGCAGCCCAAGCTCCTACGAGCAGTACTTC
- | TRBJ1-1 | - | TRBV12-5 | CASGLSRTGVNTEAFF | TGTGCTAGTGGTTTGTCTCGTACCGGAGTGAACACTGAAGCTTTCTTT
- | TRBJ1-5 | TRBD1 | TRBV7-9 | CASSPEGTGNQPQHF | TGTGCCAGCAGCCCGGAGGGGACAGGGAATCAGCCCCAGCATTTT
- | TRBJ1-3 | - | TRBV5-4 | CASSSHRVLSSGNTIYF | TGTGCCAGCAGTTCCCACAGGGTCCTGAGCTCTGGAAACACCATATATTTT
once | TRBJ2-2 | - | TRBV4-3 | CASSQDLATNTGELFF | TGCGCCAGCAGCCAAGATCTAGCTACGAACACCGGGGAGCTGTTTTTT
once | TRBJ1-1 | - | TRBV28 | CASSFGGNTEAFF | TGTGCCAGCAGTTTCGGAGGGAACACTGAAGCTTTCTTT
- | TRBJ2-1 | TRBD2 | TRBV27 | CASGGLVNNEQFF | TGTGCCAGCGGGGGACTAGTGAACAATGAGCAGTTCTTC
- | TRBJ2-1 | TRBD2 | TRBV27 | CASSLTLPSGRGNEQFF | TGTGCCAGCAGTTTAACCCTCCCTAGCGGGAGGGGCAATGAGCAGTTCTTC
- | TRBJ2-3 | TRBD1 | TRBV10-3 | CAIRGQADTQYF | TGTGCCATCAGGGGACAGGCAGATACGCAGTATTTT
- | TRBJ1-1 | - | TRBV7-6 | CASSLPEAGGYTEAFF | TGTGCCAGCAGCTTACCCGAAGCGGGGGGCTACACTGAAGCTTTCTTT
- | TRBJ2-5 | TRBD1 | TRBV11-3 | CASSLGATGGETQYF | TGTGCCAGCAGCTTAGGGGCGACAGGGGGAGAGACCCAGTACTTC
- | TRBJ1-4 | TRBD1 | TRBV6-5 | CASSPRDRAEKLFF | TGTGCCAGCAGTCCCCGGGACAGGGCTGAAAAACTGTTTTTT
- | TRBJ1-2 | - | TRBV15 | CATRAGGDPYGYTF | TGTGCCACCAGAGCGGGAGGGGACCCCTATGGCTACACCTTC
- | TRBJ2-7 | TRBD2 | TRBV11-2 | CASRSLAGGPHEQYF | TGTGCCAGCAGATCGTTAGCGGGAGGGCCCCACGAGCAGTACTTC
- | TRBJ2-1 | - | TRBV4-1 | CARGASSSYNEQFF | TGCGCCAGAGGGGCGTCAAGCTCCTACAATGAGCAGTTCTTC
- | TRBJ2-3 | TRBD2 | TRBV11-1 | CASSHSGGADTQYF | TGTGCCAGCAGTCATAGCGGGGGGGCAGATACGCAGTATTTT
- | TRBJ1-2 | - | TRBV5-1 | CASSPSPGQDYTF | TGCGCCAGCAGCCCAAGTCCAGGACAAGACTACACCTTC
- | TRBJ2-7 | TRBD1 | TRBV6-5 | CASSYSQGASYEQYF | TGTGCCAGCAGTTACTCCCAGGGGGCGTCCTACGAGCAGTACTTC